This T cell receptor beta chain emerged from a study of Ad26.COV2.S vaccination and SARS-CoV-2 variants. About the research overall: Ad26.COV2.S, an intramuscular injection, was given once or twice 56 days apart.

A remark on this clone: Antigen unknown.

The assay was immunoSEQ multiplex PCR, and TCRdb's table has in-frame clones only and misses some. The sample holds 240,000 or so clones, roughly 90% seen once. Findings and limits, study-wide: The TCR-based breadth and depth measures might underestimate overall T cell responses.

V lost 5 bases, J lost 11 bases, and 7 bases stayed unmatched. Germline CDR1 is MNHEY and CDR2 is SMNVEV (reference sequence). The CDR3 length is 14 residues. Treatment noted: about 20 received Ad26.COV2.S at low or high dose, single or two shots; about 5 received placebo; per-sample allocation not given. Sampling occurred on day 63 after the first vaccine or placebo injection. In the vaccine, an Ad26 vector expressed the SARS-CoV-2 spike of the Wuhan strain. This TCR was recovered from a person aged 18 to 59 who received the Ad26.COV2.S COVID-19 vaccine or a placebo. Specimen: peripheral blood, collected in a trial of Ad26.COV2.S vaccine versus placebo. This chain links TRBV27 with TRBJ2-3; 13 bases map to TRBD2. The CDR3 sequence is CASSPGTSGVGQYF. For the CDR3, the DNA is TGTGCCAGCAGTCCCGGGACTAGCGGGGTTGGGCAGTATTTT.